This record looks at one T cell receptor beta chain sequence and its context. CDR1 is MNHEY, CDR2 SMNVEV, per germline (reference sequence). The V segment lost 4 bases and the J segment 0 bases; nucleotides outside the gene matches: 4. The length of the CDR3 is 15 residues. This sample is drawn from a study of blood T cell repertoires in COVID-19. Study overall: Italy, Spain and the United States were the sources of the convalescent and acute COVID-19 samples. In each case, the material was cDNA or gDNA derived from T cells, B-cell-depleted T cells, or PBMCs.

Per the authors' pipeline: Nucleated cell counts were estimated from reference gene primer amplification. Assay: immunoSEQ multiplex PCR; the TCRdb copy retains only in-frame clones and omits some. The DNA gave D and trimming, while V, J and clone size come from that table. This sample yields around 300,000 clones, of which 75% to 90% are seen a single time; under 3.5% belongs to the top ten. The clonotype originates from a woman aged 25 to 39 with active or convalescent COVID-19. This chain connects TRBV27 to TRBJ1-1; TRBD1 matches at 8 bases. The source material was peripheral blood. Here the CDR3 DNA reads TGTGCCAGCAGTTCCCGGACAGGGTTGAACACTGAAGCTTTCTTT. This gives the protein CASSSRTGLNTEAFF.